This T cell receptor beta chain was sequenced for a study of cytomegalovirus exposure and HLA in healthy donors. For the study at large: There were under 140 million unique TCR beta sequences, drawn from 150 million to 200 million T cells, in an earlier analysis.

Primers: 60 Vbeta forward and 13 Jbeta reverse. Measured with immunoSEQ multiplex PCR; TCRdb has only the in-frame clones, and not every one. The sample contains 170,000 or so clones, 70% to 90% of which appear only once. The sequenced sample consisted of PBMCs. The clonotype was recovered from a girl between 10 and 17 years old in good health and CMV-seropositive.

CDR3 DNA sequence: TGCGCCAGCAGCTTAGGTGACTTCACTGAAGCTTTCTTT. Its translation is CASSLGDFTEAFF. J is TRBJ1-1 and V is TRBV5-1; D gene uncertain. This CDR3 has 13 amino acids. Germline CDR1 SGHRS, CDR2 YFSETQ. V was clipped by 2 bases and J by 4 bases, with 9 bases between them.